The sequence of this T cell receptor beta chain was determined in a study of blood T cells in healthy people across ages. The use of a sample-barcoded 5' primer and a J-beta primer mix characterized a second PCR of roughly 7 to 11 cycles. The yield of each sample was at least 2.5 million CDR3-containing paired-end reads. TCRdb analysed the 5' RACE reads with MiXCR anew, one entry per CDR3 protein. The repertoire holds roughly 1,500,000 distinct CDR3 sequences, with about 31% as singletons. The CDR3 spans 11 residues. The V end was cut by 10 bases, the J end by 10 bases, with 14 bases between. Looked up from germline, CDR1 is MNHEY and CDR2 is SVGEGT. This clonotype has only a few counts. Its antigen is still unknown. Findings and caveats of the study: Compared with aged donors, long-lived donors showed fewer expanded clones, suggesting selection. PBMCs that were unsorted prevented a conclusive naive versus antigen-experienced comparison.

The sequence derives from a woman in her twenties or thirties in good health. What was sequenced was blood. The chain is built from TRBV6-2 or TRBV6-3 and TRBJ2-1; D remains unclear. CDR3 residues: CATHSPGEQFF. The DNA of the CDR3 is TGTGCCACCCACTCCCCTGGAGAGCAGTTCTTC.